The rows below give T cell receptor beta chains drawn from one sample of a study of response to subunit inactivated influenza vaccine. From the RT-PCR reads, TCRdb called clonotypes with MiXCR, one entry per CDR3 protein. The sample records some 520,000 distinct CDR3 sequences, 16% being singletons. The sequencing here drew on CD4+ T cells sorted from PBMCs, taken less than 25 months after vaccination. These receptors all come from a man aged 50 to 69 who received an inactivated influenza vaccine. CDR3s include the opening cysteine and the closing phenylalanine or tryptophan. Each record gives: CDR3 DNA, CDR3 protein, clone size, J gene, D gene, CDR3 length, V gene. The D gene is left open where the match is weak. Some rows mark clone size as missing; the rest say once, few, many or name a class of expanded clone.

DNA: TGTGCCAGCAGCTTAGTTCAGACGACCTCTGGAAACACCATATATTTT
CDR3: CASSLVQTTSGNTIYF
size: NA
J: TRBJ1-3
D: NA
length: 16
V: TRBV7-2

DNA: TGCGCCAGCAGCCAGAGACTAGCGGGGGGGCGGACCGGGGAGCTGTTTTTT
CDR3: CASSQRLAGGRTGELFF
size: NA
J: TRBJ2-2
D: TRBD2
length: 17
V: TRBV5-1

DNA: TGCAGCGCCATGGACAGCTACGAGCAGTACTTC
CDR3: CSAMDSYEQYF
size: NA
J: TRBJ2-7
D: NA
length: 11
V: TRBV29-1

DNA: TGTGCCATCAGTGAATCGAACAACAATGAGCAGTTCTTC
CDR3: CAISESNNNEQFF
size: few
J: TRBJ2-1
D: NA
length: 13
V: TRBV10-3

DNA: TGTGCCACCAGCAGGTTAGGACTAGCGAACACCGGGGAGCTGTTTTTT
CDR3: CATSRLGLANTGELFF
size: NA
J: TRBJ2-2
D: TRBD2
length: 16
V: TRBV15

DNA: TGTGCCAGCAGGTCCACCTCCGGGACAACTTACGAGCAGTACTTC
CDR3: CASRSTSGTTYEQYF
size: few
J: TRBJ2-7
D: NA
length: 15
V: TRBV7-2

DNA: TGCAGTGCTAGAGATTCTAGCGGGTACACAGATACGCAGTATTTT
CDR3: CSARDSSGYTDTQYF
size: NA
J: TRBJ2-3
D: TRBD2
length: 15
V: TRBV20-1

DNA: TGCGCCAGCAGCCAAGATCTATTAGGGAGTAATACGCAGTATTTT
CDR3: CASSQDLLGSNTQYF
size: few
J: TRBJ2-3
D: NA
length: 15
V: TRBV4-3

DNA: TGTGCCAGCAGTAACCCCGGGACAGGGAATTCACCCCTCCACTTT
CDR3: CASSNPGTGNSPLHF
size: once
J: TRBJ1-6
D: TRBD1
length: 15
V: TRBV25-1

DNA: TGCGCCAGCAGCTTGGTGGACAGCACAGATACGCAGTATTTT
CDR3: CASSLVDSTDTQYF
size: NA
J: TRBJ2-3
D: NA
length: 14
V: TRBV5-1

DNA: TGTGCCAGCATCCCCTTGGTAGCGGGAGCGGATACGCAGTATTTT
CDR3: CASIPLVAGADTQYF
size: NA
J: TRBJ2-3
D: TRBD2
length: 15
V: TRBV7-9

DNA: TGTGCCAGCAGTTGGGGGACAGGGGGCAGGGGCACTGAAGCTTTCTTT
CDR3: CASSWGTGGRGTEAFF
size: NA
J: TRBJ1-1
D: TRBD1
length: 16
V: TRBV6-5

DNA: TGTGCCAGCAGCCATAACAGTGGGGGACTGTTTTTT
CDR3: CASSHNSGGLFF
size: NA
J: TRBJ1-4
D: NA
length: 12
V: TRBV3-1

DNA: TGTGCCACCCGGGGGCGCAACACTGAAGCTTTCTTT
CDR3: CATRGRNTEAFF
size: NA
J: TRBJ1-1
D: NA
length: 12
V: TRBV10-3

DNA: TGTGCCAGCAGCGTAAGTGGGACTAACTATGGCTACACCTTC
CDR3: CASSVSGTNYGYTF
size: few
J: TRBJ1-2
D: NA
length: 14
V: TRBV9

DNA: TGCGCCAGCAGCCCAAGGACTAGCGGAGACACCGGGGAGCTGTTTTTT
CDR3: CASSPRTSGDTGELFF
size: few
J: TRBJ2-2
D: TRBD2
length: 16
V: TRBV5-1

DNA: TGCAGTGCTAAACAGGGGGCGAACACTGAAGCTTTCTTT
CDR3: CSAKQGANTEAFF
size: few
J: TRBJ1-1
D: TRBD1
length: 13
V: TRBV20-1

DNA: TGTGCCAGCAGCCAAAAGAGGGGAGAGACCCAGTACTTC
CDR3: CASSQKRGETQYF
size: few
J: TRBJ2-5
D: NA
length: 13
V: TRBV7-9

DNA: TGTGCCAGCAGCTTAACAGGGTCTGGAGAGACCCAGTACTTC
CDR3: CASSLTGSGETQYF
size: few
J: TRBJ2-5
D: NA
length: 14
V: TRBV7-6

DNA: TGTGCCAGCAGCGTATCACCTTCCTACGAGCAGTACTTC
CDR3: CASSVSPSYEQYF
size: few
J: TRBJ2-7
D: NA
length: 13
V: TRBV9

DNA: TGTGCCAGCAGTTTAACTAGCGGGGGAACAGATACGCAGTATTTT
CDR3: CASSLTSGGTDTQYF
size: many
J: TRBJ2-3
D: TRBD2
length: 15
V: TRBV12-3/TRBV12-4

DNA: TGTGCCAGCAGCTCCATCCGTTGGGACAGCGGTTCCTACGAGCAGTACTTC
CDR3: CASSSIRWDSGSYEQYF
size: few
J: TRBJ2-7
D: TRBD1
length: 17
V: TRBV11-2

DNA: TGTGCCAGCAGTTTTCCCTTAGGACAGCGATTTTTGTACGAGCAGTACTTC
CDR3: CASSFPLGQRFLYEQYF
size: NA
J: TRBJ2-7
D: NA
length: 17
V: TRBV28

DNA: TGTGCCAGCAAAGGGCCCACCTCCTACGAGCAGTACTTC
CDR3: CASKGPTSYEQYF
size: NA
J: TRBJ2-7
D: NA
length: 13
V: TRBV28